This T cell receptor beta chain derives from a study of beta chain features in type 1 diabetes. Regarding the study as a whole: Moderately but significantly shorter TCRB CDR3s were found in Type 1 diabetes patients in all four CD4+ subsets. Researchers could not determine here whether HLA type influences TCRB rearrangement. Fewer insertions but more deletions were seen at VDJ junctions in type 1 diabetes patients.

Sequenced material consisted of expressed TCRB transcripts (all of the isolated RNA was reverse transcribed). Data came from immunoSEQ multiplex PCR; TCRdb stores just in-frame clones and leaves some out. The sample holds around 340,000 clones, roughly 8% seen once. There are many counts of this clone. Antigen: not known. Each sorted population was over 98% pure. Sequenced input: central memory CD4+ T cells from blood. This receptor was obtained from a woman under 30 in good health.

The CDR3 spells CASSNPGGTEAFF. The CDR3 DNA reads as TGTGCCAGCAGCAACCCAGGGGGAACTGAAGCTTTCTTT. The chain is built from TRBV7-9 and TRBJ1-1, with 7 bases that match TRBD1. The CDR3 spans 13 residues. V gave up 5 bases and J gave up 5 bases; unmatched junction bases: 5. CDR1 and CDR2 (germline): SEHNR, FQNEAQ (reference sequence).